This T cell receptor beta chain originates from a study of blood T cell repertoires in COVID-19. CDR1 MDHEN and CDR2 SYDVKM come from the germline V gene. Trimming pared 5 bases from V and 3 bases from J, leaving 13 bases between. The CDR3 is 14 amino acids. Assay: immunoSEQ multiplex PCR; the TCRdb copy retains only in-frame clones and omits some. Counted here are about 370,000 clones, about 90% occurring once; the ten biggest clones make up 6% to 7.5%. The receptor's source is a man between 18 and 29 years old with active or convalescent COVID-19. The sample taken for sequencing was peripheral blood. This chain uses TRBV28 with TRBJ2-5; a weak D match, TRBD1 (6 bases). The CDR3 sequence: CASSPSGDEETQYF. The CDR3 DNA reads TGTGCCAGCAGTCCTTCAGGGGATGAAGAGACCCAGTACTTC.